Listed here are 16 T cell receptor beta chains from one sample, sequenced in a study of blood T cell repertoires in COVID-19. The method was immunoSEQ multiplex PCR; TCRdb's version includes in-frame clones alone and lacks a portion of them. The repertoire has about 200,000 clones, 82% of them found once; the top ten carry 7.8%. Sequencing was performed on peripheral blood. Source of these receptors: a woman aged 55-70 years with COVID-19, enrolled during active disease.

This rearrangement joins TRBV27 to TRBJ2-2, with D unclear. The CDR3 sequence is 12 residues long. V dropped 3 bases and J dropped 9 bases, with 8 bases sitting between them. Germline V CDR1 and CDR2: MNHEY, SMNVEV (reference sequence). The CDR3 region is CASSFTARELFF. As DNA, the CDR3 is TGTGCCAGCAGTTTTACCGCGAGGGAGCTGTTTTTT.

The chain carries TRBV20-1 and TRBJ2-3, with D unclear. The CDR3 length is 12 residues. The V end lost 3 bases, the J end lost 4 bases, and 8 bases lay between the germline ends. Germline CDR1 is DFQATT and CDR2 is SNEGSKA (reference sequence). CDR3 DNA sequence: TGCAGTGCTAGTACTCTGGCAGATACGCAGTATTTT. Protein sequence: CSASTLADTQYF.

V gene TRBV27 combines with J gene TRBJ1-5, with TRBD1 matching 9 bases. V shed 0 bases and J 7 bases; nucleotides not matched to a gene: 10. Germline V lookup: CDR1 MNHEY, CDR2 SMNVEV (reference sequence). The CDR3 spans 17 residues. The CDR3 protein is CASSLSARDRVSQPQHF. The DNA for the CDR3 is TGTGCCAGCAGTTTATCAGCCCGGGACAGGGTAAGCCAGCCCCAGCATTTT.

The chain recombines TRBV19 with TRBJ2-7, with D tentatively TRBD1 (6 bases). Germline V gene lookup returns CDR1 LNHDA and CDR2 SQIVND (reference sequence). Trimming shortened V by 7 bases and J by 2 bases, and 15 bases separated the two germline ends. The CDR3 contains 14 residues. This chain's CDR3 is CASTPRQAPYEQYF. The CDR3 nucleotides read TGTGCCAGTACCCCGAGACAGGCTCCCTACGAGCAGTACTTC.

This chain connects TRBV27 to TRBJ2-7; D not certain. The CDR3 has 13 residues. Germline CDR1 is MNHEY and CDR2 is SMNVEV (reference sequence). Between the trimmed V and J ends, which lost 3 bases and 5 bases, there was a span of 11 bases. The DNA for the CDR3 is TGTGCCAGCAGTTTTTCGGTGGGCCACGAGCAGTACGTC. Translated, it gives CASSFSVGHEQYV.

The chain carries TRBV9 and TRBJ1-6, with 11 bases fitting TRBD1. The germline CDR1 and CDR2 sequences are SGDLS and YYNGEE. There are 17 residues in the CDR3. V gave up 2 bases and J gave up 8 bases; unmatched junction bases: 9. The CDR3 DNA reads as TGTGCCAGCAGCGTTATGTCTTGGACAGGGGGCGATTCACCCCTCCACTTT. It specifies CASSVMSWTGGDSPLHF.

The chain links TRBV11-2 to TRBJ1-6, with 12 bases that match TRBD1. Germline CDR1 reads SGHAT; CDR2 reads FQNNGV. This CDR3 has 17 residues. V shed 1 base, J shed 10 bases, and the junction held 8 bases outside the gene matches. Here the CDR3 reads CASSLGGTGGRKSPLHF. CDR3 coding DNA: TGTGCCAGCAGCTTAGGGGGGACAGGGGGCAGGAAGTCACCCCTCCACTTT.

The chain recombines TRBV2 with TRBJ2-7; TRBD1 agrees at 7 bases. The CDR3 is 15 amino acids. The V gene's germline CDR1 is SNHLY and CDR2 FYNNEI. V lost 5 bases and J lost 2; bases outside the gene matches: 9. CDR3 sequence reads: CASSKGAALAYEQYV. The CDR3 DNA is TGTGCCAGCAGTAAGGGGGCGGCTCTAGCCTACGAGCAGTACGTC.

The chain combines TRBV10-3 with TRBJ1-2, with 7 positions matching TRBD1. The ends lost 6 bases at V and 3 bases at J; junction bases unmatched: 13. Germline V gives CDR1 ENHRY, CDR2 SYGVKD. The CDR3 loop spans 16 amino acids. Here the CDR3 DNA reads TGTGCCATCAGCAGGGCGGGGACAGCCTACGACTATGGCTACACCTTC. As protein: CAISRAGTAYDYGYTF.

In its sample, this clone was seen many times. The chain combines TRBV4-3 with TRBJ1-5, with D possibly matching TRBD1 (6 bases). V shed 0 bases and J shed 3 bases, with 9 bases lying between them. Germline-derived CDR1 and CDR2 are LGHNA and YSLEER. The CDR3 extends over 15 amino acids. DNA of the CDR3: TGCGCCAGCAGCCAAGACAGGGGAGCCAATCAGCCCCAGCATTTT. It yields the protein CASSQDRGANQPQHF.

Remarks on this clone: Other DNA sequences from this sample encode an identical CDR3 as well. The chain carries TRBV7-9 and TRBJ2-3; 11 bases agree with TRBD1. The CDR3 is 15 amino acids. V was pared by 3 bases and J by 4 bases, with 3 bases of the junction left unmatched. CDR1 is SEHNR, CDR2 FQNEAQ, per germline (reference sequence). The CDR3: CASSLMGQGADTQYF. The CDR3 coding sequence is TGTGCCAGCAGCTTGATGGGACAGGGGGCAGATACGCAGTATTTT.

This sequence joins TRBV1 and TRBJ2-5; TRBD2 is taken as the D call from the table, unchecked against the DNA. TRBV1 is termed a pseudogene. The CDR3 is 17 amino acids. The CDR3 loop is CTSSLQPGLATKETQYF. The CDR3 DNA reads TGCACCAGCAGCCTCCAACCGGGACTAGCGACAAAAGAGACCCAGTACTTC.

This clone was seen a few times. CDR3 in DNA: TGCGCCAGCAGTATTGACAGGGCTAACTATGGCTACACCTTC. It codes for CASSIDRANYGYTF. This chain uses TRBV10-2 with TRBJ1-2; 7 nucleotides agree with TRBD1. V shed 5 bases and J 0 bases; nucleotides not matched to a gene: 3. Germline assignment: CDR1 WSHSY and CDR2 SAAADI. This CDR3 contains 14 residues.

CDR3 sequence (DNA): TGTGCCAGCAGCTGGGGCCTGAACACTGAAGCTTTCTTT. Its translation is CASSWGLNTEAFF. The genes are TRBV5-6 and TRBJ1-1, with D possibly TRBD1 on 5 matching bases. This CDR3 region has 13 residues. Germline V CDR1 and CDR2: SGHDT, YYEEEE. With 3 bases removed from V and 0 bases from J, the gap between germline ends came to 6 bases.

As for this clone: The same CDR3 arises from other DNA sequences in this sample as well. The chain couples TRBV18 to TRBJ1-1; TRBD1 agrees at 7 bases. The V and J ends lost 6 bases and 4 bases, in that order; junction bases with no gene match: 8. Per the germline V gene, CDR1 is KGHSH and CDR2 is LQKENI. There are 14 residues in the CDR3. In DNA form, the CDR3 reads TGTGCCAGCTCCTTACAGGGGTGGGGCACTGAAGCTTTCTTT. The encoded protein is CASSLQGWGTEAFF.

V gene TRBV28 combines with J gene TRBJ1-5; a possible D gene is TRBD1 (5 bases). Germline V gives CDR1 MDHEN, CDR2 SYDVKM. Trimming removed 2 bases from V and 6 bases from J, with 8 bases in between. The CDR3 has 13 amino acids. CDR3 nucleotide sequence: TGTGCCAGCAGTTTAAGGGGCTTTCAGCCCCAGCATTTT. This sequence encodes CASSLRGFQPQHF.